Listed below are T cell receptor beta chains from one sample, sequenced in a study of CD8 T cells in Susac syndrome. Using its own MiXCR run on the immunoSEQ multiplex PCR reads, TCRdb lists one record per CDR3 protein. The table lists about 140,000 distinct CDR3 sequences, roughly 94% of them singletons. The sequenced sample was CD8+ T cells from PBMCs. All receptors come from a human donor with Susac syndrome. Both conserved end residues are part of each CDR3. D genes are given only for firm matches. The size of a clone is reported for some rows only, either as once, few or many, or as a class for expanded clones.

clone_size d_call j_call v_call cdr3_aa cdr3_nt
once - TRBJ2-1 TRBV12-3/TRBV12-4 CASSESISSYNEQFF TGTGCCAGCAGTGAAAGCATCTCCTCCTACAATGAGCAGTTCTTC
once - TRBJ2-3 TRBV27 CASSLWVTDTQYF TGTGCCAGCAGTTTATGGGTCACAGATACGCAGTATTTT
- - TRBJ2-5 TRBV18 CASSPLQETQYF TGTGCCAGCTCACCTTTACAAGAGACCCAGTACTTC
- TRBD1 TRBJ1-2 TRBV27 CASSFGGQTYGYTF TGTGCCAGCAGTTTTGGGGGACAGACCTATGGCTACACCTTC
- - TRBJ2-3 TRBV10-2 CASSESGAVSTDTQYF TGCGCCAGCAGTGAGTCTGGGGCAGTTAGCACAGATACGCAGTATTTT
- - TRBJ1-2 TRBV27 CASRTKGGVVYTF TGTGCCAGCAGGACAAAGGGAGGGGTTGTCTACACCTTC
- - TRBJ1-5 TRBV2 CASSERVGQPQHF TGTGCCAGCAGTGAGAGGGTGGGTCAGCCCCAGCATTTT
- - TRBJ2-3 TRBV7-3 CASSLTTSSGSTDTQYF TGTGCCAGCAGCTTAACTACATCCAGCGGCAGCACAGATACGCAGTATTTT
- - TRBJ1-2 TRBV5-6 CASSLAEAGRSDGYTF TGTGCCAGCAGCTTGGCCGAGGCAGGCCGGTCGGATGGCTACACCTTC
- TRBD2 TRBJ2-1 TRBV7-6 CASSILAGGYNEQFF TGTGCCAGCAGCATACTAGCGGGAGGCTACAATGAGCAGTTCTTC
- - TRBJ1-1 TRBV29-1 CSAEGAERDTEAFF TGCAGCGCCGAAGGGGCAGAAAGGGACACTGAAGCTTTCTTT
- - TRBJ2-1 TRBV7-9 CASSDTLTSAGYNEQFF TGTGCCAGCAGCGATACCCTCACAAGCGCGGGGTACAATGAGCAGTTCTTC
- TRBD1 TRBJ2-7 TRBV9 CASSVATGGPYEQYF TGTGCCAGCAGCGTAGCTACAGGGGGCCCCTACGAGCAGTACTTC
- TRBD2 TRBJ2-5 TRBV29-1 CSVALGGGETQYF TGCAGCGTCGCGCTGGGCGGGGGAGAGACCCAGTACTTC
- - TRBJ2-7 TRBV10-3 CAISEPGEAYEQYF TGTGCCATCAGTGAGCCGGGTGAGGCCTACGAGCAGTACTTC
- - TRBJ2-1 TRBV4-2 CASSQAAAAYNEQFF TGTGCCAGCAGCCAAGCGGCAGCGGCCTACAATGAGCAGTTCTTC
- TRBD1 TRBJ1-1 TRBV18 CASSLPGTGVIEAFF TGTGCCAGCTCACTTCCCGGGACAGGGGTGATTGAAGCTTTCTTT
- TRBD1 TRBJ2-7 TRBV27 CASSYGTEASEQYF TGTGCCAGCAGCTACGGGACAGAGGCTTCCGAGCAGTACTTC
- TRBD2 TRBJ2-3 TRBV7-9 CASSLASERESTDTQYF TGTGCCAGCAGCTTAGCCAGTGAGCGGGAGAGCACAGATACGCAGTATTTT
- - TRBJ2-7 TRBV12-3/TRBV12-4 CASRQYYEQYF TGTGCCAGCAGGCAATATTACGAGCAGTACTTC
- - TRBJ1-2 TRBV9 CASSATADGRNYGYTF TGTGCCAGCAGCGCGACCGCTGACGGACGTAACTATGGCTACACCTTC
- - TRBJ2-5 TRBV9 CASSGTGNQETQYF TGTGCCAGCAGCGGCACAGGGAACCAAGAGACCCAGTACTTC
- TRBD1 TRBJ2-7 TRBV4-1 CASSTTGQGAYEQYF TGCGCCAGCAGTACCACGGGACAGGGGGCCTACGAGCAGTACTTC
- - TRBJ2-7 TRBV4-1 CASSQEPVSYEQYF TGCGCCAGCAGCCAAGAGCCCGTCTCCTACGAGCAGTACTTC
- TRBD1 TRBJ2-7 TRBV20-1 CSARSSGTGTYEQYF TGCAGTGCTAGGTCCTCCGGGACAGGGACCTACGAGCAGTACTTC
- - TRBJ2-7 TRBV4-1 CASSQVSASASYEQYF TGCGCCAGCAGCCAAGTGTCCGCTAGCGCGTCCTACGAGCAGTACTTC
- - TRBJ2-2 TRBV11-1 CASSSSLSNGGRTNTGELFF TGTGCCAGCAGCTCCTCGCTTTCCAATGGCGGAAGGACGAACACCGGGGAGCTGTTTTTT
- - TRBJ2-2 TRBV13 CASSFLGGPKRPGELFF TGTGCCAGCAGCTTCCTAGGAGGGCCCAAGCGTCCCGGGGAGCTGTTTTTT
- - TRBJ2-1 TRBV20-1 CSARTQDSSSYNEQFF TGCAGTGCTAGAACCCAGGACTCGAGCTCCTACAATGAGCAGTTCTTC
- - TRBJ1-1 TRBV4-2 CASEEVLGTEAFF TGTGCCAGCGAGGAGGTTTTGGGCACTGAAGCTTTCTTT
- - TRBJ1-4 TRBV20-1 CSARDPEGLDEKLFF TGCAGTGCTAGAGATCCGGAAGGACTGGATGAAAAACTGTTTTTT
- TRBD2 TRBJ2-1 TRBV11-2 CASSLAPLADEQFF TGTGCCAGCAGCTTAGCTCCACTAGCGGATGAGCAGTTCTTC
- TRBD1 TRBJ2-7 TRBV20-1 CSARSADRGYEQYF TGCAGTGCTAGATCTGCGGACAGGGGATACGAGCAGTACTTC
once TRBD2 TRBJ2-7 TRBV14 CASSNLAVLSYEQYF TGTGCCAGCAGCAATCTAGCGGTACTCTCCTACGAGCAGTACTTC
- TRBD1 TRBJ1-1 TRBV20-1 CSGKIRGLEGTEAFF TGCAGTGGAAAGATCAGGGGGCTTGAGGGGACTGAAGCTTTCTTT
once TRBD1 TRBJ2-2 TRBV9 CASSVTGAGELFF TGTGCCAGCAGCGTAACAGGGGCCGGGGAGCTGTTTTTT
- TRBD1 TRBJ2-3 TRBV7-2 CASSFGQVITDTQYF TGTGCCAGCAGCTTTGGACAGGTTATCACGGATACGCAGTATTTT
- - TRBJ1-1 TRBV27 CASSRPPNTEAFF TGTGCCAGCAGCAGACCACCGAACACTGAAGCTTTCTTT
- - TRBJ2-1 TRBV14 CASSQDSGTIYNEQFF TGTGCCAGCAGCCAAGATTCCGGGACGATCTACAATGAGCAGTTCTTC
- - TRBJ2-4 TRBV9 CASSAWGNIQYF TGTGCCAGCAGCGCTTGGGGAAACATTCAGTACTTC
once - TRBJ1-1 TRBV19 CASSIVGVEVRTTEAFF TGTGCCAGTAGTATAGTTGGAGTTGAGGTTCGAACCACTGAAGCTTTCTTT
- - TRBJ2-1 TRBV2 CASSVEGSEQFF TGTGCCAGCAGTGTGGAGGGGTCGGAGCAGTTCTTC
- - TRBJ2-2 TRBV6-5 CASSYWGNRELFF TGTGCCAGCAGTTACTGGGGCAACCGGGAGCTGTTTTTT
- - TRBJ1-1 TRBV7-2 CASSLFGGMNTEAFF TGTGCCAGCAGCTTATTTGGGGGAATGAACACTGAAGCTTTCTTT
- - TRBJ1-2 TRBV10-2 CASSESMQRPNYGYTF TGCGCCAGCAGTGAGTCGATGCAGCGTCCTAACTATGGCTACACCTTC
once - TRBJ2-7 TRBV11-2 CASSYDSYEQYF TGTGCCAGCAGTTACGACAGCTACGAGCAGTACTTC
once TRBD1 TRBJ2-7 TRBV5-1 CASSPRDRVTEQYF TGCGCCAGCAGCCCCCGGGACAGGGTAACCGAGCAGTACTTC